The next 15 T cell receptor beta chains were all read from a single sample in a study of blood T cells in healthy people across ages. A second PCR of roughly 7 to 11 cycles used a sample-barcoded 5' primer and a J-beta primer mix. TCRdb processed the 5' RACE reads anew with MiXCR; each CDR3 protein has one entry. The table records just under 550,000 distinct CDR3 sequences, around 24% of them present only once. The same data also went into a second study, on T cells of mothers and their children.

Sequenced material: blood. These receptors came from a boy aged 5-17 years in good health.

This chain joins TRBV4-2 and TRBJ2-3; 8 bases agree with TRBD2. The CDR3 loop spans 17 amino acids. Germline values: CDR1 LGHNA, CDR2 YNFKEQ. After removal of 0 bases from V and 1 base from J, the junction contained 6 bases not matched to a gene. In nucleotides, the CDR3 is TGTGCCAGCAGCCAAGATGTGGCGGGGGGTCGCACAGATACGCAGTATTTT. Translation: CASSQDVAGGRTDTQYF.

This clonotype was seen a few times. The chain joins TRBV27 to TRBJ2-3; the match to TRBD2 covers 7 bases. This CDR3 is 14 amino acids long. Germline V gene sequence: CDR1 MNHEY, CDR2 SMNVEV (reference sequence). Unmatched junction bases numbered 4, after V lost 3 bases and J lost 4 bases. In nucleotides, the CDR3 is TGTGCCAGCAGTTTGCGGGAGCCAGCAGATACGCAGTATTTT. Protein product: CASSLREPADTQYF.

This clonotype was counted a few times. This chain connects TRBV2 to TRBJ1-5; 9 bases align to TRBD1. The germline V gene has CDR1 SNHLY and CDR2 FYNNEI. Trimming at V came to 5 bases and at J to 6 bases, leaving 5 bases not matched to a gene. The CDR3 spans 14 residues. CDR3 nucleotides: TGTGCCAGCAGTCCAACAGGGGGCCGTCAGCCCCAGCATTTT. It specifies CASSPTGGRQPQHF.

This clonotype showed up many times. V is TRBV6-6 and J is TRBJ1-2; tentative D call: TRBD1 (6 bases). There are 13 residues in the CDR3. Germline V gene sequence: CDR1 MNHNY, CDR2 SVGAGI (reference sequence). Trimming cost V 5 bases and J 12 bases, with 19 bases left between them. The CDR3 here is CASSPTLTWGHTF. DNA of the CDR3: TGTGCCAGCAGTCCGACACTCACATGGGGGCACACCTTC.

J is TRBJ1-1 and V is TRBV25-1, with TRBD1 as a possible D gene (5 bases). The CDR3 is 14 amino acids. Germline V gives CDR1 MGHDK, CDR2 SYGVNS. Trimming stripped 7 bases from V and 2 bases from J, with 14 bases between. Written as DNA, the CDR3 is TGTGCCAGCAAGAACCCGGGGCGAAACACTGAAGCTTTCTTT. Translating gives CASKNPGRNTEAFF. The whole variable domain, filled in from reference TRBV25-1 and TRBJ1-1, reads EADIYQTPRYLVIGTGKKITLECSQTMGHDKMYWYQQDPGMELHLIHYSYGVNSTEKGDLSSESTVSRIRTEHFPLTLESARPSHTSQYLCASKNPGRNTEAFFGQGTRLTVV.

The chain has TRBV7-2 and TRBJ2-3; D might be TRBD1 (6 bases). Trimming removed 5 bases from V and 3 bases from J, with 9 bases in between. CDR1 is SGHTA, CDR2 FQGNSA, per germline. This CDR3 has 13 amino acids. The CDR3 DNA is TGTGCCAGCAGCGACAGGTCGACAGATACGCAGTATTTT. Protein sequence: CASSDRSTDTQYF.

This clonotype has ten or more counts. This chain links TRBV27 with TRBJ2-7, with a tentative D call TRBD1 (5 bases). The germline V gene encodes CDR1 MNHEY and CDR2 SMNVEV (reference sequence). Trimming took off 3 bases at V and 2 bases at J, with 11 bases between the two ends. CDR3 length: 14 residues. The CDR3 bases are TGTGCCAGCAGTTTTAAGGGGATGGCCTACGAGCAGTACTTC. Encoded protein: CASSFKGMAYEQYF.

The chain carries TRBV2 and TRBJ2-1; 8 bases map to TRBD1. The ends lost 6 bases at V and 10 bases at J; junction bases unmatched: 11. This CDR3 has 14 amino acids. Per the germline V gene, CDR1 is SNHLY and CDR2 is FYNNEI. Here the CDR3 reads CASSRDRRSSEQFF. The CDR3 DNA reads as TGTGCCAGCAGCCGGGACAGGAGGAGCTCGGAGCAGTTCTTC.

Only a few counts were recorded for this clonotype. The V gene is TRBV28, the J gene TRBJ2-7, with 7 bases fitting TRBD1. J gave up 0 bases and V 3 bases, and 2 bases lay outside the gene matches. Germline V lookup: CDR1 MDHEN, CDR2 SYDVKM. This CDR3 has 14 residues. CDR3 loop: CASSFAGGSYEQYF. The CDR3 DNA reads TGTGCCAGCAGTTTCGCAGGGGGCTCCTACGAGCAGTACTTC. Filled out from reference TRBV28 and TRBJ2-7, the complete variable domain reads DVKVTQSSRYLVKRTGEKVFLECVQDMDHENMFWYRQDPGLGLRLIYFSYDVKMKEKGDIPEGYSVSREKKERFSLILESASTNQTSMYLCASSFAGGSYEQYFGPGTRLTVT.

The chain couples TRBV28 to TRBJ1-4, with 8 positions matching TRBD1. The trim removed 1 base at V and 7 bases at J, leaving 11 bases unmatched. The CDR3 spans 17 residues. CDR1 is MDHEN and CDR2 is SYDVKM in the germline V gene. CDR3 nucleotides: TGTGCCAGCAGTTTATTTACCCGGACAGGGAGCAGTGAAAAACTGTTTTTT. Translated: CASSLFTRTGSSEKLFF.

The table lists this clonotype with a few counts. The gene calls are TRBV28 and TRBJ1-6; tentatively, D is TRBD1 (6 bases). Germline CDR1 reads MDHEN; CDR2 reads SYDVKM. This CDR3 region has 15 residues. V dropped 7 bases and J dropped 1 base, with 11 bases sitting between them. The chain's CDR3 is CASTSTGSYNSPLHF. CDR3 DNA: TGTGCCAGCACGTCTACAGGGTCCTATAATTCACCCCTCCACTTT.

As regards this clonotype: The junction does not match germline at one end; this may be a read error. The rearrangement uses TRBV20-1 and TRBJ1-2; D not certain. CDR3 length: 11 amino acids. Looked up from germline, CDR1 is DFQATT and CDR2 is SNEGSKA (reference sequence). CDR3 sequence reads: CSARGAYGCTF. CDR3 sequence (DNA): TGCAGTGCTAGGGGAGCCTATGGCTGCACCTTC.

This clonotype was observed a handful of times. The V and J genes are TRBV4-3 and TRBJ1-4, with 9 bases lining up with TRBD1. The germline gives CDR1 LGHNA, CDR2 YSLEER. Losses at the gene ends were 1 base for V and 6 bases for J; bases not matched to a gene: 6. The CDR3 is made up of 16 amino acids. The CDR3 DNA sequence: TGCGCCAGCAGCCAAGGTTCCGGGACAGGGTATGAAAAACTGTTTTTT. Translating gives CASSQGSGTGYEKLFF.

The sample holds a few counts of this clonotype. This rearrangement joins TRBV18 to TRBJ2-1; TRBD2 matches at 9 bases. The germline CDR1 and CDR2 sequences are KGHSH and LQKENI. This CDR3 is built from 16 residues. Losses at the gene ends were 6 bases for V and 2 bases for J; bases not matched to a gene: 8. This CDR3 is CASSLASGATYNEQFF. The CDR3, as DNA: TGTGCCAGCTCGCTGGCTAGCGGGGCTACCTACAATGAGCAGTTCTTC.

The chain uses TRBV6-2 or TRBV6-3 and TRBJ2-5, with TRBD1 identical over 12 bases. The J call is uncertain, as TRBJ2-7 better fits the DNA end. This CDR3 is built from 14 residues. The germline gives CDR1 MNHEY, CDR2 SVGEGT. The CDR3 sequence: CASRDRDRGHEQYF. The CDR3 nucleotides read TGTGCCAGCAGGGACCGGGACAGGGGGCACGAGCAGTACTTC.